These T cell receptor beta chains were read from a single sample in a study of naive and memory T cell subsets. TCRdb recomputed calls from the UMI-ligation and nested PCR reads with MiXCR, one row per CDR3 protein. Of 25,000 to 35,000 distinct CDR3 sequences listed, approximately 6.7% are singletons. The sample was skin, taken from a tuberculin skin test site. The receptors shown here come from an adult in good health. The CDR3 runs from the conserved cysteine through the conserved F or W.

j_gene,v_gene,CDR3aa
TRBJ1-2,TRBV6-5,CASSYSRGRGYGYTF
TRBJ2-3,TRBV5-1,CASSLGGGAYAPGDTQYF
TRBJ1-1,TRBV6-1,CASSEGYRTEAFF
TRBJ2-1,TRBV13,CASSFRGLAVSYNEQFF
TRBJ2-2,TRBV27,CASSFGSVTGELFF
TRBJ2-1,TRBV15,CATSRRGGGAGEQFF
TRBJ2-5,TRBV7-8,CASSLEGARGETQYF
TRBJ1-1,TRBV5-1,CASSFGGKNTEAFF
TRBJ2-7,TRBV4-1,CASSQEPAGGSYEQYF
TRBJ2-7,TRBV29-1,CSVQGGPDPYEQYF
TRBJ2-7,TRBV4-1,CASSQEPSHEQYF
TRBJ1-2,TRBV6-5,CATSTYIGQAYGYTF
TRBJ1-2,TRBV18,CASSPSQQANYGYTF
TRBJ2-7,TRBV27,CASSLLSGQGGSYEQYF
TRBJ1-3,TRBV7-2,CASSSRVSTPYIF
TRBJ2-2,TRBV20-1,CSARDASTGNTGELFF
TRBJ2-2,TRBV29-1,CGANPNTGELFF
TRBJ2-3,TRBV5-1,CASSPVGGDTQYF
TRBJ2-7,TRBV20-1,CSARGGSDRGAYEQYF
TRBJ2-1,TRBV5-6,CASSGRSSYNEQFF
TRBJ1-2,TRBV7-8,CASSLGDRYGYTF
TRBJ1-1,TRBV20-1,CSAREPGTDTEAFF
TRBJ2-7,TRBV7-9,CASSPSAYEQYF
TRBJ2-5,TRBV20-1,CSAREETQYF
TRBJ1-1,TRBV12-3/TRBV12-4,CASSSHGTEAFF
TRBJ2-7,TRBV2,CAYRSGGISLEQYF
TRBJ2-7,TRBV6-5,CASSYSGGETYEQYF
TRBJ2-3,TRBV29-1,CSVIGTSGTDTQYF
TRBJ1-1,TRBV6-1,CASRPRQNTEAFF
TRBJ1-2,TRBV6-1,CASSAGIAFGF
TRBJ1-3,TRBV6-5,CASGGPRNTIYF
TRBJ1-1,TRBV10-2,CASRGPNTEAFF
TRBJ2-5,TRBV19,CASREKETQYF
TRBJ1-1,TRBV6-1,CASSDPTAPTGTGWEAFF
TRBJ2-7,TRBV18,CASSPGLEVSYEQYF
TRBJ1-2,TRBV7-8,CASSSGLEEGGYTF
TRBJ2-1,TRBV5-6,CASRWNNEQFF
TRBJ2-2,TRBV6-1,CASSEFPSGGHTGELFF
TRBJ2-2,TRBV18,CASSLLTGANTGELFF
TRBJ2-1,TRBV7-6,CASSLKPGSSYNEQFF
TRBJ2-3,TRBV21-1,CASSHGYTQYF
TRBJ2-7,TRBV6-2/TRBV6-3,CASSPRQASSYEQYF
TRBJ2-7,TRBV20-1,CSANPREGEFYEQCF
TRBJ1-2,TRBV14,CASSVDRRANYGYTF
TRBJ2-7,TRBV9,CASSVDGRHSYEQYF
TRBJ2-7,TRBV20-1,CSASRPGRYEQYF
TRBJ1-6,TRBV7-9,CASSRTGENSPLHF
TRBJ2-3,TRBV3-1,CASSQDSGVRDDTQYF
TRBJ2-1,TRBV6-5,CASSSGRGGHNEQFF
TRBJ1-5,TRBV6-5,CASSSLGSGGDQPQHF
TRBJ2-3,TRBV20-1,CSARDEGLSTDTQYF
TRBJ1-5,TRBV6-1,CASSETGGYQPQHF
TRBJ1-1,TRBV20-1,CSARDAGEAEAFF
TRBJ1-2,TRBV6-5,CASTQREIGYGYTF
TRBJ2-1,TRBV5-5,CASSRSWTTSYNEQFF
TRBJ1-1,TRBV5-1,CASSLEAPLEAFF